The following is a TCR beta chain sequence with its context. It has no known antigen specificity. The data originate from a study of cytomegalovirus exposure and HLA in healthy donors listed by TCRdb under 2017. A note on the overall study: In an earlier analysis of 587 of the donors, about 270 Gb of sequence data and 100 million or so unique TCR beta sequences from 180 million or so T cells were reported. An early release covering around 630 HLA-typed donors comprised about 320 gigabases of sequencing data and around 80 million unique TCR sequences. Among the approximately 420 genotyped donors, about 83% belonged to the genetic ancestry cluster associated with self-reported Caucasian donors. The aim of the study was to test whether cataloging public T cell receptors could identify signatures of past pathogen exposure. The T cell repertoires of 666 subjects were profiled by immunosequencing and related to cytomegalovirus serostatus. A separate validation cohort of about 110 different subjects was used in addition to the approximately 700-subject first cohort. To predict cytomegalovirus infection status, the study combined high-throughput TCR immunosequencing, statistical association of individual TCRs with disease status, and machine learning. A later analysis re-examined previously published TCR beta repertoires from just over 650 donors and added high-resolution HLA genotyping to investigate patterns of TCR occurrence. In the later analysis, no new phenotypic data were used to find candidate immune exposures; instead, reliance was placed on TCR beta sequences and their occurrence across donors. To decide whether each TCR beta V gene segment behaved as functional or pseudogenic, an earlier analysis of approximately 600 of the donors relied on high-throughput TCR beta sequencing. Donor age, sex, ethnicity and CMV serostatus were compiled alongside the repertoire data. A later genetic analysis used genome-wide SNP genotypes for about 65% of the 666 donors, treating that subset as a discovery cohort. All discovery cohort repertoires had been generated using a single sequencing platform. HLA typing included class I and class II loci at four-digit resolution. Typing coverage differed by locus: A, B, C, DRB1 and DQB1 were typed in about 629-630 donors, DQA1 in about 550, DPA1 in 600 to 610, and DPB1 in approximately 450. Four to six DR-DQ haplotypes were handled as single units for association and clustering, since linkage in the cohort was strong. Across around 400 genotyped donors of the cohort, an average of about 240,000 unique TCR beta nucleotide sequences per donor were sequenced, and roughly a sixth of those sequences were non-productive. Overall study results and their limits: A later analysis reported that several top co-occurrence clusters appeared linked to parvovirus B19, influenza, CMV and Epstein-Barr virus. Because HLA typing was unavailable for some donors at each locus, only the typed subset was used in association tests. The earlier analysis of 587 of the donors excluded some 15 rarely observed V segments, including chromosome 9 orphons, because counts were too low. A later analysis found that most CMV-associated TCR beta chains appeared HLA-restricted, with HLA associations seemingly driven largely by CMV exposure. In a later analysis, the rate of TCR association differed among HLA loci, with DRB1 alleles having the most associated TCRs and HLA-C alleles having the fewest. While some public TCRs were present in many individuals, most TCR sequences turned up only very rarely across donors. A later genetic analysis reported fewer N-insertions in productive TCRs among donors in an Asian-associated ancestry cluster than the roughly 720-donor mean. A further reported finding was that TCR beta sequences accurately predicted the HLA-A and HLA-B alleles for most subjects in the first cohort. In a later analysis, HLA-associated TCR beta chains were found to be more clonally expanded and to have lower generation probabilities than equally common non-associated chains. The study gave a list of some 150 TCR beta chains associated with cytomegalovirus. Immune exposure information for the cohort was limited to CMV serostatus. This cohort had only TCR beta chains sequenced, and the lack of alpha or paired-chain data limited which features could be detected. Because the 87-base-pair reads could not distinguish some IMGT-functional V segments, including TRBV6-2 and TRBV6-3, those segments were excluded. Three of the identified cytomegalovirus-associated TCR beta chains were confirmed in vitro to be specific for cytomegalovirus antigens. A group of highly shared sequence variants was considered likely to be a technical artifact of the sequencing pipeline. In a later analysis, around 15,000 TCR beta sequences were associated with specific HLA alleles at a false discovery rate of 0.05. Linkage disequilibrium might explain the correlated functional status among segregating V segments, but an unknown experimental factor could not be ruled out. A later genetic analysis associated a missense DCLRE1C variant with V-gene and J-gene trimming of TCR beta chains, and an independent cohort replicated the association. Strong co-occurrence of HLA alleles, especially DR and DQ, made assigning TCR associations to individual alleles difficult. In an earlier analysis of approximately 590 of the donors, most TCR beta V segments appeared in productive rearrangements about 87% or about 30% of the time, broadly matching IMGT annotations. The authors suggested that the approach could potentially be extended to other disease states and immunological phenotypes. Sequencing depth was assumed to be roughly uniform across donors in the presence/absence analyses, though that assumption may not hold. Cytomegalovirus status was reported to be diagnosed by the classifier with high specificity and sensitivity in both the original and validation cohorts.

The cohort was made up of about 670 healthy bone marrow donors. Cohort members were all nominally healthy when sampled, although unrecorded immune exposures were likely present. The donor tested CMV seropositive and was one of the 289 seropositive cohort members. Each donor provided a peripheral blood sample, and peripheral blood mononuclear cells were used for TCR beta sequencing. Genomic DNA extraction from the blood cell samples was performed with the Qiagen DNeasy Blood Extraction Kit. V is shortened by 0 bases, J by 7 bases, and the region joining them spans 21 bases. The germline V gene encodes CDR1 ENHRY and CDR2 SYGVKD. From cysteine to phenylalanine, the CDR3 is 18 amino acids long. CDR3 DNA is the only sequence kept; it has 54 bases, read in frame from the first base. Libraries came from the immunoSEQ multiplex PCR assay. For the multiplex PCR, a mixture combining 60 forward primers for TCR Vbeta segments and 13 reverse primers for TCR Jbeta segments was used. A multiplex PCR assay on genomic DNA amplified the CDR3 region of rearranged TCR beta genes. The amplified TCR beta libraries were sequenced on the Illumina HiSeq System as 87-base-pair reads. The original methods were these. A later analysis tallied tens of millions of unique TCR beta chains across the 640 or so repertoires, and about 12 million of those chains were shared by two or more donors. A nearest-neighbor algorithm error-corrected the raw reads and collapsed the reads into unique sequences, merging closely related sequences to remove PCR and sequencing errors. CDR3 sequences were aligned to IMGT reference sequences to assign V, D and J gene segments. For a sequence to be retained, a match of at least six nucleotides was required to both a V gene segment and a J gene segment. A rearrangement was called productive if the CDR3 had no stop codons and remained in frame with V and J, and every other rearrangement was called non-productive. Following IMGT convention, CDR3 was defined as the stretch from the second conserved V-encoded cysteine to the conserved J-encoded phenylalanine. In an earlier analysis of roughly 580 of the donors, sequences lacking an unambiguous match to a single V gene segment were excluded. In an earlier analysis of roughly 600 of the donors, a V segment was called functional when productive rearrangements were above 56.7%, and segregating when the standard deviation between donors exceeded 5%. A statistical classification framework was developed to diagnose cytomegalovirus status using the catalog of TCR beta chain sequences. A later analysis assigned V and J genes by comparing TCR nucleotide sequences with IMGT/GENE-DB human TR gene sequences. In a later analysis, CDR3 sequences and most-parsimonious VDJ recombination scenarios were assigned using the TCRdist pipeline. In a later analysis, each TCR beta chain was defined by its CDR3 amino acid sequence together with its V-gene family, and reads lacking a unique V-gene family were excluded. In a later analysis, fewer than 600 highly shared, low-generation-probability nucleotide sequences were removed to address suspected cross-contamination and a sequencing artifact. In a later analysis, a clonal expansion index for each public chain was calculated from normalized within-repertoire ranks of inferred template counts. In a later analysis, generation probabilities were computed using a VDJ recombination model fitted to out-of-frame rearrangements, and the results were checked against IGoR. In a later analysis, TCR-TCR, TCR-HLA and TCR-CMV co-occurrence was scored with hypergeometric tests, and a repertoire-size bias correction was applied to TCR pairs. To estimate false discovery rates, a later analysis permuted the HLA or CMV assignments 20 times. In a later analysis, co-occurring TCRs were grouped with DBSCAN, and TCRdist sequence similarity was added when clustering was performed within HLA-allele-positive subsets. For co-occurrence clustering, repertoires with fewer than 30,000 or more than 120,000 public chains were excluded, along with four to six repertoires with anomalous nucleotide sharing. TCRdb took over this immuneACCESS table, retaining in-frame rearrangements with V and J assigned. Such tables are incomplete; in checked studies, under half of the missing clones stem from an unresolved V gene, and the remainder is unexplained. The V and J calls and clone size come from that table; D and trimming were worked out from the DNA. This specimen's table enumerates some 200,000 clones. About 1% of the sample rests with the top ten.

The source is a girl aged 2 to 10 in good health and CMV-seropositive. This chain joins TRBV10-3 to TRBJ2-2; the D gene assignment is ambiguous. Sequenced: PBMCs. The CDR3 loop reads CAISESIFVSEHGGELFF. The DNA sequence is TGTGCCATCAGTGAGTCGATTTTTGTTTCCGAACATGGCGGGGAGCTGTTTTTT.